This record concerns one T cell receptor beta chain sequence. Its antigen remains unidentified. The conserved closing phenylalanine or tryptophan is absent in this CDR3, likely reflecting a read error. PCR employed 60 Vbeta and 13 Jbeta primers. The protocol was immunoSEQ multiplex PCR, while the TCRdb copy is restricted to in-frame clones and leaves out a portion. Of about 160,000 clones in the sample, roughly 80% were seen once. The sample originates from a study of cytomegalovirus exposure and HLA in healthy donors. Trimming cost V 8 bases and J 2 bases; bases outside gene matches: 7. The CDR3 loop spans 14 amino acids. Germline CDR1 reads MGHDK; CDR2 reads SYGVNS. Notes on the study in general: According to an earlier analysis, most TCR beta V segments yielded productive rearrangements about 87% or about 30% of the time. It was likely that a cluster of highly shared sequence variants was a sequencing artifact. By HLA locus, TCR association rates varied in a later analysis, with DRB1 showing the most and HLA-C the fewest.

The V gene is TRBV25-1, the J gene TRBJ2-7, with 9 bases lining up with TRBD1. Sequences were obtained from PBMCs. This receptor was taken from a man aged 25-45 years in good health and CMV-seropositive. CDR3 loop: CASSPGQGTYEQYL. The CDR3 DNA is TGTGCCAGCTCTCCGGGACAGGGAACCTACGAGCAGTACCTC.